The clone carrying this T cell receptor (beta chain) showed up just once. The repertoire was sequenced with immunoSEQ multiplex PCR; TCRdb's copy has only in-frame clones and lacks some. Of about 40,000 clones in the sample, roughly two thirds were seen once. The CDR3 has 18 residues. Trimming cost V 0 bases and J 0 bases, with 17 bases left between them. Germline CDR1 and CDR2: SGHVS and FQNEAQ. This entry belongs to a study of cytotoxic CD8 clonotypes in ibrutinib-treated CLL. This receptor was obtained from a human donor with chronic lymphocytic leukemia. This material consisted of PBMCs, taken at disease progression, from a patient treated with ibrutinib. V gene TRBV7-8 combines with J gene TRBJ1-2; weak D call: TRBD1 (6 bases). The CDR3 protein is CASSLARAGAAPNYGYTF. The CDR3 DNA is TGTGCCAGCAGCTTAGCTCGAGCAGGGGCGGCCCCTAACTATGGCTACACCTTC.